The rows below give T cell receptor beta chains drawn from one sample of a study of PD-L1 blockade in urothelial cancer. Method: immunoSEQ multiplex PCR; TCRdb's copy keeps in-frame clones and lacks some. The table has about 47,000 clones, 70% to 90% seen once. The sequencing here drew on PBMCs, taken around atezolizumab (anti-PD-L1) treatment. All receptors come from a man aged 55 to 69 with urothelial cancer. CDR3s include the opening cysteine and the closing phenylalanine or tryptophan. A D gene is named only where the DNA matches it firmly. Rows may omit the clone size; those that give it use once, few, many or a size class.

j_call v_call clone_size d_call cdr3_aa cdr3_nt
TRBJ2-1 TRBV11-3 - TRBD2 CASSLSGEGPYNEQFF TGTGCCAGCAGCTTATCGGGGGAGGGACCCTACAATGAGCAGTTCTTC
TRBJ2-1 TRBV19 - - CASTDSGYTYNEQFF TGTGCCAGTACCGATAGCGGCTATACCTACAATGAGCAGTTCTTC
TRBJ1-4 TRBV27 - TRBD1 CASRDRGATNEKLFF TGTGCCAGCAGGGACAGGGGGGCAACTAATGAAAAACTGTTTTTT
TRBJ1-5 TRBV19 few - CASSMAHDQPQHF TGTGCCAGTAGTATGGCCCACGATCAGCCCCAGCATTTT
TRBJ2-1 TRBV20-1 - - CSARGDNEQFF TGCAGTGCTAGGGGCGACAATGAGCAGTTCTTC
TRBJ2-4 TRBV28 - TRBD2 CASSPLRWREEPKNIQYF TGTGCCAGCAGCCCCCTCCGGTGGCGGGAGGAACCCAAAAACATTCAGTACTTC
TRBJ1-6 TRBV2 few - CASSETGRGSSPLHF TGTGCCAGCAGTGAAACAGGGCGAGGTAGTTCACCCCTCCACTTT
TRBJ1-1 TRBV28 - TRBD1 CASSTPTGGGFNTEAFF TGTGCCAGCAGTACCCCGACAGGGGGCGGGTTTAACACTGAAGCTTTCTTT
TRBJ2-2 TRBV4-2 - TRBD1 CASSQDLTGGRAGELFF TGTGCCAGCAGCCAAGATCTCACAGGGGGAAGGGCCGGGGAGCTGTTTTTT
TRBJ2-3 TRBV5-5 - TRBD2 CASSPGTSGGGSTDTQYF TGTGCCAGCAGCCCGGGCACTAGCGGGGGCGGAAGCACAGATACGCAGTATTTT
TRBJ2-3 TRBV5-1 - - CASSLRGPPNTDTQYF TGCGCCAGCAGCTTGCGAGGCCCACCAAACACAGATACGCAGTATTTT
TRBJ1-1 TRBV2 - - CASSFPGRGITEAFF TGTGCCAGCAGCTTCCCGGGTCGAGGGATCACTGAAGCTTTCTTT
TRBJ1-4 TRBV25-1 - TRBD1 CASSAGQGVGTNEKLFF TGTGCCAGCAGTGCAGGACAGGGTGTCGGAACTAATGAAAAACTGTTTTTT
TRBJ1-2 TRBV18 - TRBD1 CASSPLRTGTGDGYTF TGTGCCAGCTCACCACTTAGGACAGGAACGGGAGATGGCTACACCTTC
TRBJ1-1 TRBV11-2 - - CASSLKQNTEAFF TGTGCCAGCAGCTTAAAACAGAACACTGAAGCTTTCTTT
TRBJ2-7 TRBV15 - TRBD1 CATSRDPGQGAYEQYF TGTGCCACCAGCAGAGACCCGGGACAGGGTGCCTACGAGCAGTACTTC